The rows below give T cell receptor beta chains drawn from one sample of a study of regulatory dendritic cells for organ transplantation. Sequenced by immunoSEQ multiplex PCR; TCRdb stores in-frame clones only, minus some. The table has fewer than 13,000 clones, roughly two thirds seen once. The sequencing input was memory CD8+ T cells from blood. Every receptor here comes from a human donor in good health. Each CDR3 is given with its conserved first and last residue. The order of the fields is J gene, CDR3 length, clone size, D gene, V gene, CDR3 protein, CDR3 DNA. A D gene is named only where the DNA matches it firmly. The size field is filled for only some rows; it gives once, few, many or a size class.

J gene: TRBJ2-7; CDR3 length: 15; clone size: -; D gene: -; V gene: TRBV6-5; CDR3 protein: CASSYMTTSSYEQYF; CDR3 DNA: TGTGCCAGCAGTTATATGACAACGAGCTCCTACGAGCAGTACTTC
J gene: TRBJ2-7; CDR3 length: 15; clone size: -; D gene: -; V gene: TRBV28; CDR3 protein: CASSLGDRFESEQYF; CDR3 DNA: TGTGCCAGCAGTTTAGGGGACCGCTTTGAGAGCGAGCAGTACTTC
J gene: TRBJ1-2; CDR3 length: 16; clone size: -; D gene: TRBD1; V gene: TRBV15; CDR3 protein: CATSRDLGQGIDGYTF; CDR3 DNA: TGTGCCACCAGCAGAGATCTCGGACAGGGCATCGATGGCTACACCTTC
J gene: TRBJ2-5; CDR3 length: 14; clone size: medium-sized; D gene: -; V gene: TRBV27; CDR3 protein: CASKVSEIGQTQYF; CDR3 DNA: TGTGCCAGCAAGGTATCAGAAATTGGGCAGACCCAGTACTTC
J gene: TRBJ1-1; CDR3 length: 14; clone size: -; D gene: -; V gene: TRBV4-2; CDR3 protein: CASSQAPGDTEAFF; CDR3 DNA: TGTGCCAGCAGCCAAGCCCCGGGGGACACTGAAGCTTTCTTT
J gene: TRBJ2-5; CDR3 length: 15; clone size: -; D gene: TRBD2; V gene: TRBV4-2; CDR3 protein: CASSPREREVETQYF; CDR3 DNA: TGTGCCAGCAGCCCCCGGGAGCGGGAGGTAGAGACCCAGTACTTC
J gene: TRBJ1-1; CDR3 length: 21; clone size: few; D gene: TRBD1; V gene: TRBV4-2; CDR3 protein: CASSQDLRIAGQGNLGTEAFF; CDR3 DNA: TGTGCCAGCAGCCAAGATCTTAGGATCGCGGGACAGGGGAACCTGGGCACTGAAGCTTTCTTT
J gene: TRBJ2-3; CDR3 length: 17; clone size: -; D gene: TRBD2; V gene: TRBV7-2; CDR3 protein: CASSLRLAGRTTDTQYF; CDR3 DNA: TGTGCCAGCAGCTTGCGACTAGCGGGCCGGACCACAGATACGCAGTATTTT
J gene: TRBJ2-3; CDR3 length: 16; clone size: -; D gene: -; V gene: TRBV10-3; CDR3 protein: CAISGFERRGGDTQYF; CDR3 DNA: TGTGCCATCAGTGGATTCGAACGCCGTGGGGGAGATACGCAGTATTTT
J gene: TRBJ1-5; CDR3 length: 14; clone size: once; D gene: -; V gene: TRBV4-2; CDR3 protein: CASSQGREIQPQHF; CDR3 DNA: TGTGCCAGCAGCCAAGGACGGGAGATTCAGCCCCAGCATTTT